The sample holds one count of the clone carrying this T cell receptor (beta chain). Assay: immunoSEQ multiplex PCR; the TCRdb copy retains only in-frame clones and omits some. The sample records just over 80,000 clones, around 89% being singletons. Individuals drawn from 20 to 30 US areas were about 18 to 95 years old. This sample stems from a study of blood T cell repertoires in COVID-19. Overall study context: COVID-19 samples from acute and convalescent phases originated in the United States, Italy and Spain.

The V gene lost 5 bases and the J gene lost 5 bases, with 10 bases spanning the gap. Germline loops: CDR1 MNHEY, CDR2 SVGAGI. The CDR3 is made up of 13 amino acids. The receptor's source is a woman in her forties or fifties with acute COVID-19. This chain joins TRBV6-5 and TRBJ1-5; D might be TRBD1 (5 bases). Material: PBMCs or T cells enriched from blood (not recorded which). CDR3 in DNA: TGTGCCAGCAGTCCCGACAGTTATCAGCCCCAGCATTTT. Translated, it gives CASSPDSYQPQHF.